The 17 T cell receptor beta chains below all came from one sample that was sequenced in a study of control samples from healthy donors and cancer patients. The assay was immunoSEQ multiplex PCR, and TCRdb's table has in-frame clones only and misses some. The profile shows 50,000 or so clones, roughly 86% of them singletons. Sequenced input: blood. The receptor source for this set is a man in his fifties in good health.

The gene calls are TRBV7-9 and TRBJ2-6; 8 nucleotides line up with TRBD1. CDR3 length: 17 residues. Germline loops: CDR1 SEHNR, CDR2 FQNEAQ (reference sequence). J lost 1 base, V lost 1 base, and 3 bases had no gene match. CDR3 sequence: CASSLGQGASGANVLTF. CDR3 coding DNA: TGTGCCAGCAGCTTAGGGCAGGGGGCGTCTGGGGCCAACGTCCTGACTTTC.

The gene calls are TRBV5-8 and TRBJ2-7; D gene uncertain. The ends were cut back, 6 bases at V and 1 base at J, with 17 bases in the middle. Germline V gene sequence: CDR1 SGHTS, CDR2 YDEGEE. The CDR3 loop spans 15 amino acids. CDR3 sequence reads: CASKVLLTASYEQYF. CDR3 bases: TGTGCCAGCAAGGTTTTGCTCACGGCGTCCTACGAGCAGTACTTC.

V gene TRBV7-9 combines with J gene TRBJ2-2; possible D gene TRBD2, 6 bases. Trimming cost V 3 bases and J 2 bases, with 10 bases left between them. The CDR3 is made up of 15 amino acids. Germline CDR1 SEHNR, CDR2 FQNEAQ (reference sequence). In nucleotides, the CDR3 is TGTGCCAGCAGCTTCGGGGGATCTAACACCGGGGAGCTGTTTTTT. It codes for CASSFGGSNTGELFF.

This clone was seen only a few times. V and J are TRBV28 and TRBJ1-1; D is perhaps TRBD1 (6 bases). The CDR3 consists of 14 residues. Deletions cut 5 bases from V and 1 base from J, with 11 bases between. The V gene's germline CDR1 is MDHEN and CDR2 SYDVKM. The CDR3 region is CASSLGTRNTEAFF. The CDR3 nucleotides are TGTGCCAGCAGTCTCGGGACAAGGAACACTGAAGCTTTCTTT. The full variable domain, rest sourced from reference TRBV28 and TRBJ1-1, is DVKVTQSSRYLVKRTGEKVFLECVQDMDHENMFWYRQDPGLGLRLIYFSYDVKMKEKGDIPEGYSVSREKKERFSLILESASTNQTSMYLCASSLGTRNTEAFFGQGTRLTVV.

This chain uses TRBV3-1 (or the pseudogene TRBV3-2) with TRBJ2-7; 11 bases map to TRBD2. J lost 6 bases, V lost 4 bases, and 5 bases had no gene match. The germline gives CDR1 LGHDT, CDR2 YNNKEL (reference sequence). The CDR3 spans 14 residues. The CDR3 loop reads CASSRLAGSPEQYF. The CDR3 region has the DNA TGTGCCAGCAGCCGACTAGCGGGATCTCCCGAGCAGTACTTC.

J is TRBJ2-4 and V is TRBV5-4; D call uncertain. V lost 1 base, J lost 3 bases, and 11 bases lay in between. The CDR3 covers 15 residues. Looked up from germline, CDR1 is SGHNT and CDR2 is YYREEE (reference sequence). The CDR3 region has the DNA TGTGCCAGCAGCTTGTCTGGGAAAGGCAAAAACATTCAGTACTTC. It specifies CASSLSGKGKNIQYF.

This chain connects TRBV18 to TRBJ2-5, with 13 positions matching TRBD2. The CDR3 contains 16 residues. V shed 3 bases and J 5 bases; nucleotides not matched to a gene: 6. Germline CDR1 reads KGHSH; CDR2 reads LQKENI. CDR3 in DNA: TGTGCCAGCTCACCCGGACTAGCGGGAGTCCGGGAGACCCAGTACTTC. Its translation is CASSPGLAGVRETQYF.

The rearrangement uses TRBV15 and TRBJ2-7, with D perhaps matching TRBD1 (6 bases). The CDR3 spans 15 residues. Per germline, CDR1 LNHNV and CDR2 YYDKDF (reference sequence). The germline V and J ends were trimmed by 0 bases and 3 bases, with 12 bases remaining between them. CDR3 bases: TGTGCCACCAGCAGAGATGGACAGAATAACTACGAGCAGTACTTC. Translated, it gives CATSRDGQNNYEQYF.

This clone was recorded a few times. The V gene is TRBV2, the J gene TRBJ2-7; D not certain. Germline V gene lookup returns CDR1 SNHLY and CDR2 FYNNEI. The CDR3 totals 11 residues. Between the trimmed V and J ends, which lost 4 bases and 7 bases, there was a span of 8 bases. The CDR3 sequence: CASSVRTEQYF. The CDR3, as DNA: TGTGCCAGCAGTGTTCGCACGGAGCAGTACTTC. Variable domain in full (rest from reference TRBV2 and TRBJ2-7): EPEVTQTPSHQVTQMGQEVILRCVPISNHLYFYWYRQILGQKVEFLVSFYNNEISEKSEIFDDQFSVERPDGSNFTLKIRSTKLEDSAMYFCASSVRTEQYFGPGTRLTVT.

The J gene is TRBJ2-7, the V gene TRBV27; no clear D gene. The CDR3 is 14 amino acids. Between the trimmed V and J ends, which lost 0 bases and 3 bases, there was a span of 9 bases. Germline assignment: CDR1 MNHEY and CDR2 SMNVEV (reference sequence). Here the CDR3 reads CASSLSSYGYEQYF. The CDR3 region has the DNA TGTGCCAGCAGTTTATCCTCGTACGGCTACGAGCAGTACTTC.

The chain has TRBV4-2 and TRBJ2-3; 10 bases map to TRBD2. The V gene's germline CDR1 is LGHNA and CDR2 YNFKEQ. With V trimmed by 1 base and J by 2 bases, 6 bases remained unmatched. CDR3 size: 17 residues. CDR3 loop: CASSQGRTSGVTDTQYF. CDR3 DNA sequence: TGTGCCAGCAGCCAAGGGCGGACTAGCGGAGTCACAGATACGCAGTATTTT.

V and J are TRBV28 and TRBJ2-1; 10 nucleotides line up with TRBD1. With 1 base clipped from V and 15 bases from J, the junction kept 15 bases outside the gene matches. The CDR3 is 16 residues long. The germline V gene encodes CDR1 MDHEN and CDR2 SYDVKM. The CDR3: CASSLFTGTGEGRPFF. The CDR3 DNA follows: TGTGCCAGCAGTTTATTCACCGGGACAGGGGAAGGTCGGCCGTTCTTC.

CDR3 DNA: TGCGCCAGCAGCTTGGCGACTAGCGAGCAGTACTTC. It is translated as CASSLATSEQYF. This chain links TRBV5-1 with TRBJ2-7, with D perhaps TRBD2 (6 bases). The CDR3 is made up of 12 amino acids. Trimming pared 0 bases from V and 6 bases from J, leaving 7 bases between. Germline CDR1 reads SGHRS; CDR2 reads YFSETQ.

This chain joins TRBV29-1 and TRBJ2-7; the D is unclear. V lost 0 bases, J lost 4 bases, and 7 bases lay in between. The CDR3 is 12 amino acids. Germline lookup yields CDR1 SQVTM and CDR2 ANQGSEA. CDR3 nucleotide sequence: TGCAGCGTTGAAGATCTCTCATACGAGCAGTACTTC. Translated, it gives CSVEDLSYEQYF.

The chain combines TRBV3-1 (or the pseudogene TRBV3-2) with TRBJ2-3; TRBD1 might be the D (5 bases). The germline V and J ends were trimmed by 3 bases and 6 bases, with 10 bases remaining between them. The germline CDR1 and CDR2 sequences are LGHDT and YNNKEL (reference sequence). The CDR3 is 13 amino acids. CDR3 DNA: TGTGCCAGCAGCCATAGGGGTGGGGATACGCAGTATTTT. Translating it yields CASSHRGGDTQYF.

The chain is built from TRBV7-3 and TRBJ2-2; D remains unclear. The CDR3 covers 13 residues. Germline CDR1 reads SGHTA; CDR2 reads FQGTGA. Trimming shortened V by 1 base and J by 6 bases, and 6 bases separated the two germline ends. In DNA form, the CDR3 reads TGTGCCAGCAGCTTAAACGTAGCCGGGGAGCTGTTTTTT. This translates into CASSLNVAGELFF.

This chain uses TRBV19 with TRBJ2-3, with 7 bases aligning to TRBD1. CDR3 length: 13 residues. Unmatched junction bases numbered 0, after V lost 3 bases and J lost 3 bases. Germline V gene lookup returns CDR1 LNHDA and CDR2 SQIVND (reference sequence). CDR3 residues: CASSMGQTDTQYF. CDR3 DNA sequence: TGTGCCAGTAGTATGGGACAGACAGATACGCAGTATTTT. The full variable domain, completed using reference TRBV19 and TRBJ2-3, is DGGITQSPKYLFRKEGQNVTLSCEQNLNHDAMYWYRQDPGQGLRLIYYSQIVNDFQKGDIAEGYSVSREKKESFPLTVTSAQKNPTAFYLCASSMGQTDTQYFGPGTRLTVL.